This TCR beta chain was obtained from a study of T cell responses to AZD1222 COVID-19 vaccine. General study findings and limits: Rises in breadth and depth of Spike-specific TCRs came after two AZD1222 doses. Nearly half of unique spike-specific TCRs reportedly avoided B.1.351 and B.1.1.7 mutated regions. There were vaccine-associated CD4 TCRs across spike, dominant at 160-218 and 743-854. Repertoires were sampled only after the peak T cell response.

Profiled with immunoSEQ multiplex PCR; TCRdb holds only in-frame clones, not every one. This sample carries some 140,000 clones, around 90% of them seen once, and the ten largest clones take 5% to 6.5%. The CDR3 has 14 residues. Germline V gene lookup returns CDR1 SGDLS and CDR2 YYNGEE. The V end was cut by 0 bases, the J end by 3 bases, with 10 bases between. Remarks on this clone: Its antigen is undetermined.

The specimen was peripheral blood, collected on day 0 of AZD1222 vaccination. The source of this sequence is an adult in good health. V usage is TRBV9 and J usage is TRBJ2-7, with no clear D. The CDR3 region has the DNA TGTGCCAGCAGCGTAGGTCCTAGGGACTACGAGCAGTACTTC. This gives the protein CASSVGPRDYEQYF.